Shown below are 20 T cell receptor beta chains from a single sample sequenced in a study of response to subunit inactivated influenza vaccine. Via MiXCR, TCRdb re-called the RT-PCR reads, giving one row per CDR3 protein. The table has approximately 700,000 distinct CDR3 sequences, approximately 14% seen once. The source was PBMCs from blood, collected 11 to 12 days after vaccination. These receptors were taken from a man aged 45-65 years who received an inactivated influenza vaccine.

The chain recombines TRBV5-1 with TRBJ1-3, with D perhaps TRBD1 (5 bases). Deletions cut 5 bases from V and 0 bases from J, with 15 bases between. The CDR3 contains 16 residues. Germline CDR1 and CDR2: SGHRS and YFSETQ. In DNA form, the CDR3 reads TGCGCCAGCAGAAAGCCGGGACCCAGCTCTGGAAACACCATATATTTT. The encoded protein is CASRKPGPSSGNTIYF.

The CDR3 here is CASSPAADRDYEQYF. The CDR3 nucleotides are TGTGCCAGCTCACCAGCGGCGGACAGGGACTACGAGCAGTACTTC. The chain recombines TRBV18 with TRBJ2-7; 8 positions agree with TRBD1. V lost 2 bases and J lost 3; bases outside the gene matches: 6. The CDR3 spans 15 residues. Looked up from germline, CDR1 is KGHSH and CDR2 is LQKENI.

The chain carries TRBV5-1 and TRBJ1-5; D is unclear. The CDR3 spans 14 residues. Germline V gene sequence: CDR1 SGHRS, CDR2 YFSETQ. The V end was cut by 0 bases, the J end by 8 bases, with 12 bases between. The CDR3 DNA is TGCGCCAGCAGCTTGGGTGCCGGCCAAGAGCCCCAGCATTTT. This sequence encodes CASSLGAGQEPQHF.

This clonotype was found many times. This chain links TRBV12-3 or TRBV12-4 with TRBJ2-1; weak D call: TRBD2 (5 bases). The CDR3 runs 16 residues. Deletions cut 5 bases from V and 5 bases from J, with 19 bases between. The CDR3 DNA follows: TGTGCCAGCAGTCAGGATCTAGCCCGGCCAAACAATGAGCAGTTCTTC. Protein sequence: CASSQDLARPNNEQFF.

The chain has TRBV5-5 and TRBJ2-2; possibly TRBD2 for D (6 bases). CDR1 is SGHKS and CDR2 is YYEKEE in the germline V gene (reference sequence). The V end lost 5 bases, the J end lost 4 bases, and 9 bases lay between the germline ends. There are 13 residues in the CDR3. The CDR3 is CASRPGLTGELFF. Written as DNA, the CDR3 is TGTGCCAGCAGGCCGGGACTCACCGGGGAGCTGTTTTTT.

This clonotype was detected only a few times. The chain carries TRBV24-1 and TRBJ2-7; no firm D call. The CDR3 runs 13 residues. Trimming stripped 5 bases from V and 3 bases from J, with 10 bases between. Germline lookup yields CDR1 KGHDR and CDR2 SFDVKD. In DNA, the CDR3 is TGTGCCACCAGTGGGACGGAGCGCTACGAGCAGTACTTC. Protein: CATSGTERYEQYF.

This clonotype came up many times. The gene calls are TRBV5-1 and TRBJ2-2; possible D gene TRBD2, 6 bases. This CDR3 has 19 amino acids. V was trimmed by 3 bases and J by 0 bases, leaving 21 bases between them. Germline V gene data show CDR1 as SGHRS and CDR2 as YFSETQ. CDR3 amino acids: CASSSPGLRITSNTGELFF. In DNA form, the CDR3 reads TGCGCCAGCAGCTCCCCGGGACTGAGGATTACCTCGAACACCGGGGAGCTGTTTTTT.

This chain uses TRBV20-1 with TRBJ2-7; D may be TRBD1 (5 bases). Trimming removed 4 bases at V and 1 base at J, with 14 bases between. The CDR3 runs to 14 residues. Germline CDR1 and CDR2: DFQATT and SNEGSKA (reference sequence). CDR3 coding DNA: TGCAGTGCTAAAATTATGGCAGGGTCCTACGAGCAGTACTTC. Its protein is CSAKIMAGSYEQYF.

CDR3 sequence: CSSTWAPNTEAFF. The CDR3 coding sequence is TGCAGTTCGACTTGGGCCCCGAACACTGAAGCTTTCTTT. The chain joins TRBV29-1 to TRBJ1-1, with D unclear. Germline V gene data show CDR1 as SQVTM and CDR2 as ANQGSEA. The length of the CDR3 is 13 residues.

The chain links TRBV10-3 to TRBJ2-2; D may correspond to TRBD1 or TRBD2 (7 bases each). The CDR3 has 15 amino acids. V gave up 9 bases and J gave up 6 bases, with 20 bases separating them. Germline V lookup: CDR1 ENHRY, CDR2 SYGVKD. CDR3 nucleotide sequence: TGTGCCATGGGAGGGGGCCCCATTTTCGCCGGGGAGCTGTTTTTT. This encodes CAMGGGPIFAGELFF.

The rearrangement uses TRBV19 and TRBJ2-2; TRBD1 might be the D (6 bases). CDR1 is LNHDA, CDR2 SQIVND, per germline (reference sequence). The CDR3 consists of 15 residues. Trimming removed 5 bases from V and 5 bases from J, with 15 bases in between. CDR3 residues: CASSPGNQGTGELFF. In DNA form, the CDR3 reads TGTGCCAGTAGTCCCGGGAACCAGGGGACCGGGGAGCTGTTTTTT.

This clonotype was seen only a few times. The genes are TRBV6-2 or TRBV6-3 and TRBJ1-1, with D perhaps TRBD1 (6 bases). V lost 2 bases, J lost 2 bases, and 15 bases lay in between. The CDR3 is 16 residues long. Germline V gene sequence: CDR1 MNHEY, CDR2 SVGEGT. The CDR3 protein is CASSYSRTGANTEAFF. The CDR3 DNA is TGTGCCAGCAGTTACAGCCGGACGGGGGCCAACACTGAAGCTTTCTTT.

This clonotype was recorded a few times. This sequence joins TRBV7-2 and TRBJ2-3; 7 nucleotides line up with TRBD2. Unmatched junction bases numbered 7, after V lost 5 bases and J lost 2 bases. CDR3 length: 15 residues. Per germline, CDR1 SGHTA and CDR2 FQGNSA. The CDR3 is CASSIQTSPTDTQYF. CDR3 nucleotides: TGTGCCAGCAGCATCCAGACTAGCCCCACAGATACGCAGTATTTT.

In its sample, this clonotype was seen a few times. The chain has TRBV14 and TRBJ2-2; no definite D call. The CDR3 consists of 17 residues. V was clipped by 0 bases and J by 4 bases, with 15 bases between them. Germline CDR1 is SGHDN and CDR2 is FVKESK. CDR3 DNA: TGTGCCAGCAGCCAAGATAGGGTCCAGTGGGGCACCGGGGAGCTGTTTTTT. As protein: CASSQDRVQWGTGELFF.

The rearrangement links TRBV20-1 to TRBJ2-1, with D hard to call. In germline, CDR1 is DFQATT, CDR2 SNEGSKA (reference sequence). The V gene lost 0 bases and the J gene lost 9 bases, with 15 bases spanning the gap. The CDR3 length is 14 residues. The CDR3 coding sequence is TGCAGTGCTAGAGATCACCGCGCGTACGGTGAGCAGTTCTTC. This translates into CSARDHRAYGEQFF.

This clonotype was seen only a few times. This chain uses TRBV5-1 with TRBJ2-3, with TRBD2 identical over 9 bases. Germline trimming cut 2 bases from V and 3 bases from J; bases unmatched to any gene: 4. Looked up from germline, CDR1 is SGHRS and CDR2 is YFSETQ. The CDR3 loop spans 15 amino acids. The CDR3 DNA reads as TGCGCCAGCAGCTTTGCGGGGGGGCCAACAGATACGCAGTATTTT. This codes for CASSFAGGPTDTQYF.

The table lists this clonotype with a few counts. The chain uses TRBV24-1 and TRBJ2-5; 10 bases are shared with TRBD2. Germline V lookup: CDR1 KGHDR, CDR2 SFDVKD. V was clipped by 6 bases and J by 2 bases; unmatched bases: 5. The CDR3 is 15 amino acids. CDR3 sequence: CATSKTSGLQETQYF. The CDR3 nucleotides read TGTGCCACCAGTAAGACTAGCGGGCTTCAAGAGACCCAGTACTTC.

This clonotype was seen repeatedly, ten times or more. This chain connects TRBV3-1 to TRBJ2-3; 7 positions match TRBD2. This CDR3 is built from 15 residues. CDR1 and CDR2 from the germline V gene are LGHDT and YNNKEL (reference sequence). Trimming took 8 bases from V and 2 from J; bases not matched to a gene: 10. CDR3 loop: CASHAGAYPTDTQYF. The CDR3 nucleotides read TGTGCCAGCCATGCGGGAGCGTACCCCACAGATACGCAGTATTTT.

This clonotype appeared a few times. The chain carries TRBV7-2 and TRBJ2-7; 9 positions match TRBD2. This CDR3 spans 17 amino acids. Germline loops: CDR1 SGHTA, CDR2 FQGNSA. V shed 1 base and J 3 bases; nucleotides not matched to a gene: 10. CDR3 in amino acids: CASSLGGLAGHYYEQYF. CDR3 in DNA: TGTGCCAGCAGCTTAGGTGGCCTAGCGGGACACTACTACGAGCAGTACTTC.

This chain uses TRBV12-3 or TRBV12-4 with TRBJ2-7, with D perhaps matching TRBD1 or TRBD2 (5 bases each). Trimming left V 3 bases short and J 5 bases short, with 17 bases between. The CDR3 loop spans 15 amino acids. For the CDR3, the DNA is TGTGCCAGCAGTTTCCTCTCGAGGGGCAAGGACGAGCAGTACTTC. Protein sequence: CASSFLSRGKDEQYF.